The clone carrying this TCR beta chain was found a few times. What it recognizes is unknown. The data belong to a study of identical twins. TCRdb analysed the 5' RACE reads with MiXCR anew, one entry per CDR3 protein. Altogether about 810,000 distinct CDR3 sequences are present, roughly an eighth being singletons, with the ten largest covering 1.5% to 2%. Study-wide results and limits: Conclusions rested on cross-sectional statistics rather than following the same donors. Analyses based on zero insertions could be partly confounded by invariant MAIT and iNKT cells. Insertions were reduced in abundant cord blood beta clonotypes but not in memory repertoires. Beta out-of-frame sequences showed weaker excess twin sharing.

The CDR3 covers 13 residues. From germline, CDR1 is SGHTA and CDR2 FQGNSA. The V end lost 7 bases, the J end lost 3 bases, and 12 bases lay between the germline ends. These same records also appear under a second study, on yellow fever vaccine responses in identical twins.

This clonotype was obtained from a woman under 30 in good health. The sample taken for sequencing was PBMCs. The chain uses TRBV7-2 and TRBJ1-1, with D possibly TRBD1 on 5 matching bases. The CDR3 spells CASTRRGYTEAFF. For the CDR3, the DNA is TGTGCCAGCACACGTCGGGGGTACACTGAAGCTTTCTTT.